Listed here are 3 T cell receptor beta chains from one sample, sequenced in a study of blood T cell repertoires in COVID-19. The protocol was immunoSEQ multiplex PCR, while the TCRdb copy is restricted to in-frame clones and leaves out a portion. The table lists 200,000 to 300,000 clones, around four fifths of them singletons, with around 4% in the top ten. Sequences were obtained from peripheral blood. These receptors were collected from a man between 60 and 75 years old with acute or convalescent COVID-19.

The chain couples TRBV10-2 to TRBJ2-1, with 8 positions matching TRBD2. The CDR3 spans 13 residues. V trimming: 7 bases; J trimming: 7 bases; junction bases outside the gene matches: 6. Germline lookup yields CDR1 WSHSY and CDR2 SAAADI. The CDR3 coding sequence is TGCGCCAGCAAACTAGCGGAGAGGAATGAGCAGTTCTTC. As protein: CASKLAERNEQFF.

In this sample, this clone turned up a few times. This sequence joins TRBV30 and TRBJ1-4, with 9 bases lining up with TRBD1. The V gene end was trimmed by 8 bases and the J gene end by 2 bases; junction bases not matched to a gene: 6. The CDR3 is 14 amino acids. The V gene's germline CDR1 is GTSNPN and CDR2 SVGIG (reference sequence). The CDR3 DNA sequence: TGTGCCCGCCGGGACAGGGCCACTAATGAAAAACTGTTTTTT. Translated: CARRDRATNEKLFF.

The V gene is TRBV28, the J gene TRBJ1-1, with 10 positions matching TRBD1. Per germline, CDR1 MDHEN and CDR2 SYDVKM. The CDR3 consists of 18 residues. Trimming removed 5 bases from V and 4 bases from J; junction bases left unmatched: 16. CDR3 protein: CASSNRPGTGEGFTEAFF. The CDR3 DNA reads as TGTGCCAGCAGTAACCGACCCGGGACAGGGGAAGGATTCACTGAAGCTTTCTTT.